A single sample gave rise to the 12 T cell receptor beta chains below, sequenced in a study of blood T cell repertoires in COVID-19. Measured with immunoSEQ multiplex PCR; TCRdb has only the in-frame clones, and not every one. This table holds about 220,000 clones, about nine tenths found once. The specimen was PBMCs or T cells enriched from blood (not recorded which). These receptors were taken from a woman in her thirties or forties with acute COVID-19.

This clone was recorded a few times. The chain recombines TRBV2 with TRBJ1-4, with 7 nucleotides matching TRBD1. Germline V gives CDR1 SNHLY, CDR2 FYNNEI. The CDR3 sequence is 15 residues long. J lost 5 bases, V lost 6 bases, and 9 bases had no gene match. The CDR3 DNA reads TGTGCCAGCAGAGGCTCCGGGACAGTAAATGAAAAACTGTTTTTT. Protein: CASRGSGTVNEKLFF.

The rearrangement uses TRBV30 and TRBJ2-1; perhaps TRBD1 as D (6 bases). The CDR3 runs 14 residues. V lost 1 base and J 9 bases, leaving 16 bases between the germline ends. Per the germline V gene, CDR1 is GTSNPN and CDR2 is SVGIG (reference sequence). CDR3 DNA: TGTGCCTGGAGTGGTGCAGGGGCCGGCGGTGAGCAGTTCTTC. Its translation is CAWSGAGAGGEQFF.

On this clone: The same CDR3 arises from other DNA sequences in this sample as well. The chain uses TRBV7-2 and TRBJ1-1; D unclear. Deletions cut 1 base from V and 0 bases from J, with 9 bases between. The germline V gene has CDR1 SGHTA and CDR2 FQGNSA. The CDR3 consists of 15 residues. CDR3 coding DNA: TGTGCCAGCAGCTTAGAGGAGAGGATGAACACTGAAGCTTTCTTT. It specifies CASSLEERMNTEAFF.

The table lists this clone with a count of one. The rearrangement links TRBV11-3 to TRBJ2-5, with D possibly being TRBD1 (6 bases). CDR1 and CDR2 (germline): SGHNT, YENEEA. The V and J ends lost 1 base and 9 bases respectively, with 12 bases between them. This CDR3 has 13 amino acids. CDR3 sequence reads: CASSLGPTGPQYF. CDR3 DNA sequence: TGTGCCAGCAGCTTAGGTCCGACAGGCCCCCAGTACTTC.

The chain uses TRBV19 and TRBJ1-2; possibly TRBD1 for D (5 bases). The CDR3 contains 12 residues. CDR1 and CDR2 (germline): LNHDA, SQIVND (reference sequence). Trimming took off 5 bases at V and 5 bases at J, with 9 bases between the two ends. CDR3: CASSRQFYGYTF. The CDR3 coding sequence is TGTGCCAGTAGTCGACAGTTTTATGGCTACACCTTC.

The chain combines TRBV9 with TRBJ2-1, with 8 nucleotides matching TRBD2. CDR3 length equals 15 residues. Germline CDR1 is SGDLS and CDR2 is YYNGEE. The V and J ends lost 2 bases and 8 bases, in that order; junction bases with no gene match: 9. The CDR3 reads CASSVSAGGVDEQFF. The CDR3 nucleotides read TGTGCCAGCAGCGTTTCGGCGGGGGGTGTCGATGAGCAGTTCTTC. Variable domain in full (rest from reference TRBV9 and TRBJ2-1): DSGVTQTPKHLITATGQRVTLRCSPRSGDLSVYWYQQSLDQGLQFLIQYYNGEERAKGNILERFSAQQFPDLHSELNLSSLELGDSALYFCASSVSAGGVDEQFFGPGTRLTVL.

The rearrangement uses TRBV20-1 and TRBJ1-4; D might be TRBD1 (6 bases). Germline V gene lookup returns CDR1 DFQATT and CDR2 SNEGSKA (reference sequence). The CDR3 consists of 16 residues. V lost 3 bases and J lost 7, with 21 bases in between. The CDR3 reads CSASEVPGPRGEKLFF. CDR3 DNA: TGCAGTGCTAGTGAGGTACCGGGACCCAGGGGTGAAAAACTGTTTTTT.

This clone appeared once. This chain connects TRBV5-4 to TRBJ1-1; 8 bases align to TRBD1. CDR1 is SGHNT, CDR2 YYREEE, per germline (reference sequence). V was pared by 4 bases and J by 1 base, with 12 bases of the junction left unmatched. The CDR3 is made up of 17 amino acids. The CDR3 coding sequence is TGTGCCAGCAGCCCGTCGGACAGGGAAGTAAGGAACACTGAAGCTTTCTTT. This encodes CASSPSDREVRNTEAFF.

The chain combines TRBV4-3 with TRBJ1-6; D call uncertain. Trimming stripped 1 base from V and 8 bases from J, with 6 bases between. The CDR3 covers 13 residues. CDR1 LGHNA and CDR2 YSLEER come from the germline V gene. The CDR3 coding sequence is TGCGCCAGCAGCCAAGTAGCGGATTCACCCCTCCACTTT. Its protein is CASSQVADSPLHF.

V and J are TRBV4-1 and TRBJ1-5, with a weak D call TRBD1 (5 bases). Trimming left V 3 bases short and J 0 bases short, with 9 bases between. The germline gives CDR1 MGHRA, CDR2 YSYEKL. This CDR3 spans 15 amino acids. The CDR3 sequence is CASSQGEDSNQPQHF. DNA of the CDR3: TGCGCCAGCAGCCAGGGGGAGGATAGCAATCAGCCCCAGCATTTT.

The chain is built from TRBV6-2 or TRBV6-3 and TRBJ2-3, with TRBD1 as a possible D gene (6 bases). V lost 7 bases to trimming and J lost 4 bases, with 15 bases between them. This CDR3 has 14 amino acids. The germline gives CDR1 MNHEY, CDR2 SVGEGT. The CDR3 loop reads CASIYSPGADTQYF. As DNA, the CDR3 is TGTGCCAGCATCTACTCCCCAGGGGCAGATACGCAGTATTTT.

The CDR3 protein is CAWSVPAPNPGNEQFF. DNA for the CDR3: TGTGCCTGGAGTGTACCAGCCCCAAACCCGGGCAATGAGCAGTTCTTC. This rearrangement joins TRBV30 to TRBJ2-1; D remains ambiguous. Germline loops: CDR1 GTSNPN, CDR2 SVGIG (reference sequence). This CDR3 is built from 16 residues. V lost 0 bases and J 6 bases, leaving 18 bases between the germline ends. Drawing the rest from reference TRBV30 and TRBJ2-1, the complete variable domain is SQTIHQWPATLVQPVGSPLSLECTVEGTSNPNLYWYRQAAGRGLQLLFYSVGIGQISSEVPQNLSASRPQDRQFILSSKKLLLSDSGFYLCAWSVPAPNPGNEQFFGPGTRLTVL.